The present T cell receptor (beta chain) was sequenced within a study of molecular identifiers for immune sequencing clone quantification. Making the bulk TCR libraries relied on previously described methods and listed TCR primers. MiXCR was run by TCRdb on the PCR reads, yielding one entry per CDR3 protein. The sample lists more than 450,000 distinct CDR3 sequences, approximately 25% seen once, with under 0.85% in the top ten. Concerning this clonotype: Its antigen is unidentified.

The V gene end was trimmed by 6 bases and the J gene end by 1 base; junction bases not matched to a gene: 15. This CDR3 is built from 19 residues. Germline V lookup: CDR1 MGHDK, CDR2 SYGVNS. General study points: Reportedly, one cell's Jurkat TCR RNA was detected within 1,200,000 naive CD8 cells. A shared barcode on identical TCR molecules could lead to underestimated sizes for highly expanded clones.

Using a CD8+CD4-CCR7+CD45RA+ phenotype, naive CD8 T cells were sorted. The gene calls are TRBV25-1 and TRBJ2-6; 7 nucleotides align to TRBD1. This TCR was recovered from a human donor in good health. Some libraries in this study had Jurkat cell RNA spiked in. Source material: naive CD8+ T cells from blood, with Jurkat cell RNA spiked in. Subset in this sample: FACS-sorted CD8+CD4-CCR7+CD45RA+ naive T cells. CDR3 region: CASSPAFWDSYSGANVLTF. DNA of the CDR3: TGTGCCAGCAGCCCCGCCTTTTGGGACAGTTATTCTGGGGCCAACGTCCTGACTTTC.